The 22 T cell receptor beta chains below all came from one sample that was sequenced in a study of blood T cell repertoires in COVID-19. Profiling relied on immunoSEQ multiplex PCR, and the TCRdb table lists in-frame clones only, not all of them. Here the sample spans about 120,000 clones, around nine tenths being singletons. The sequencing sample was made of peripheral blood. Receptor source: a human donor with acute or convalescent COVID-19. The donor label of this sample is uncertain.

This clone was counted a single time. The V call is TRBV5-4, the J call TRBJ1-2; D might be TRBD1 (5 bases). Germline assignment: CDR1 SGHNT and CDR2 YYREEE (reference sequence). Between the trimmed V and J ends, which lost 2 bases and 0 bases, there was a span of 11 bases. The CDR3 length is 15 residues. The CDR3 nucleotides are TGTGCCAGCAGCTTTGCACAGGCTACTAACTATGGCTACACCTTC. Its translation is CASSFAQATNYGYTF.

The CDR3 DNA follows: TGTGCCAGCAGTCTGGGAGGGGTCACTGAAGCTTTCTTT. It codes for CASSLGGVTEAFF. The V gene is TRBV6-5, the J gene TRBJ1-1, with D possibly being TRBD1 (5 bases). Germline V gives CDR1 MNHEY, CDR2 SVGAGI. The V end lost 5 bases, the J end lost 4 bases, and 11 bases lay between the germline ends. The CDR3 has 13 residues.

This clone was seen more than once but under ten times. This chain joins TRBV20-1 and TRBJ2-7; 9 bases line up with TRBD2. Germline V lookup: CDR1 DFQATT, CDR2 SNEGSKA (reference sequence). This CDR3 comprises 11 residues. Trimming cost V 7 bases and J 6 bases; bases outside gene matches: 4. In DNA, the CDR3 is TGCAGTGTGCGGACTAGCGTCGAGCAGTACTTC. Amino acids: CSVRTSVEQYF.

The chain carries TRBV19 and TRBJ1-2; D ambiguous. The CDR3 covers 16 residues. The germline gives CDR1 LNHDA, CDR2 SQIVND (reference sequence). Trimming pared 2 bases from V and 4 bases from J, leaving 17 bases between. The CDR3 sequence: CASSIYGSLRGYGYTF. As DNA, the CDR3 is TGTGCCAGTAGTATATATGGCAGCCTTAGAGGCTATGGCTACACCTTC.

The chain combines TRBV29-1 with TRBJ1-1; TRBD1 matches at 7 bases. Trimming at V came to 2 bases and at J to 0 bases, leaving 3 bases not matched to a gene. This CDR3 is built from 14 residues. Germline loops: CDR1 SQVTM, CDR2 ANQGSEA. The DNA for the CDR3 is TGCAGCGTTGAAATTGGGACAGTGAACACTGAAGCTTTCTTT. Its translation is CSVEIGTVNTEAFF. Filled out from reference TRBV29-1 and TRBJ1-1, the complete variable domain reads SAVISQKPSRDICQRGTSLTIQCQVDSQVTMMFWYRQQPGQSLTLIATANQGSEATYESGFVIDKFPISRPNLTFSTLTVSNMSPEDSSIYLCSVEIGTVNTEAFFGQGTRLTVV.

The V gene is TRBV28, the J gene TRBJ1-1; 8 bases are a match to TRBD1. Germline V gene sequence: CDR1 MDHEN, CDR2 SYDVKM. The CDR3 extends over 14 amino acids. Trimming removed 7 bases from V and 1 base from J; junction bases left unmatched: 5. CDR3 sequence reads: CASIDRGGNTEAFF. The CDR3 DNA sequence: TGTGCCAGCATCGACAGGGGCGGGAACACTGAAGCTTTCTTT.

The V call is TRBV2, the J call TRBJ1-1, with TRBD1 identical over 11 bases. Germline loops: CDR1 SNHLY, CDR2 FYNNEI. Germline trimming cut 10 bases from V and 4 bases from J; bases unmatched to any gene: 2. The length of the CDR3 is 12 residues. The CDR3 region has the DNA TGTGCCATTGGGACAGGGGGCACTGAAGCTTTCTTT. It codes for CAIGTGGTEAFF.

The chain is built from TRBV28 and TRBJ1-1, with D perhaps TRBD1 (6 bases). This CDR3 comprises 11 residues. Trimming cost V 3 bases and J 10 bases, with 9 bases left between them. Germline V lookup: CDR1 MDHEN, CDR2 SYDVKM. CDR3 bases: TGTGCCAGCAGTTTTAGCAGGGGAGCTTTCTTT. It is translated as CASSFSRGAFF.

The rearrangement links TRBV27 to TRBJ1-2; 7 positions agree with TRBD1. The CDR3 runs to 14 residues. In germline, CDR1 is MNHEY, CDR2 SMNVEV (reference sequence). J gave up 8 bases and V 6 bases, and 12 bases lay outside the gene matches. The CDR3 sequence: CASRIRRTGAGYTF. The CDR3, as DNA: TGTGCCAGCAGAATTCGACGAACAGGGGCGGGCTACACCTTC.

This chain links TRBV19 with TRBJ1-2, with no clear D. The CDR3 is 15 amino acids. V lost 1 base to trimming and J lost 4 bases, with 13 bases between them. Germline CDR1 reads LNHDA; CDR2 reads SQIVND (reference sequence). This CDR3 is CASSIGRGAGYGYTF. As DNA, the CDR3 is TGTGCCAGTAGTATAGGGCGGGGAGCGGGCTATGGCTACACCTTC.

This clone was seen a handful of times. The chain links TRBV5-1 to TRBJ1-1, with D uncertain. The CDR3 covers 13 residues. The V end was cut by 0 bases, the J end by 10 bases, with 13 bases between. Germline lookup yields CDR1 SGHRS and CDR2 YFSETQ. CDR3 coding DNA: TGCGCCAGCAGCTTGGTGCCGGAGCTGGGAGCTTTCTTT. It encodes CASSLVPELGAFF.

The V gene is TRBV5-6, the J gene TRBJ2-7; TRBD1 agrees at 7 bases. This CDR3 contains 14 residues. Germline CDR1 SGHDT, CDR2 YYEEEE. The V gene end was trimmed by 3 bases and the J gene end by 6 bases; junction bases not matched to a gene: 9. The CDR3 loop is CASSWGQPTVEQYF. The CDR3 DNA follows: TGTGCCAGCAGCTGGGGACAGCCTACGGTCGAGCAGTACTTC. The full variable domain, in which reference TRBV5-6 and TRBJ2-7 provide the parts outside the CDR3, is DAGVTQSPTHLIKTRGQQVTLRCSPKSGHDTVSWYQQALGQGPQFIFQYYEEEERQRGNFPDRFSGHQFPNYSSELNVNALLLGDSALYLCASSWGQPTVEQYFGPGTRLTVT.

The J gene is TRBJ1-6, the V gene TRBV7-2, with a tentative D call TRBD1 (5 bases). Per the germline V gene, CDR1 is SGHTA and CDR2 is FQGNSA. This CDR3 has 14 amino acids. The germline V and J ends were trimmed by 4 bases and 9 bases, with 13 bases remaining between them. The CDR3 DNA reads TGTGCCAGCAGCTCGCAGGGAGGTAGTTCACCCCTCCACTTT. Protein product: CASSSQGGSSPLHF. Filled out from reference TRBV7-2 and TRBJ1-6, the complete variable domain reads GAGVSQSPSNKVTEKGKDVELRCDPISGHTALYWYRQSLGQGLEFLIYFQGNSAPDKSGLPSDRFSAERTGGSVSTLTIQRTQQEDSAVYLCASSSQGGSSPLHFGNGTRLTVT.

The CDR3 loop reads CASSLQVPYGYTF. CDR3 sequence (DNA): TGTGCCAGCAGTTTACAGGTCCCCTATGGCTACACCTTC. This rearrangement joins TRBV28 to TRBJ1-2; D is unclear. CDR3 length equals 13 residues. Germline V gene data show CDR1 as MDHEN and CDR2 as SYDVKM. Trimming took off 2 bases at V and 4 bases at J, with 8 bases between the two ends.

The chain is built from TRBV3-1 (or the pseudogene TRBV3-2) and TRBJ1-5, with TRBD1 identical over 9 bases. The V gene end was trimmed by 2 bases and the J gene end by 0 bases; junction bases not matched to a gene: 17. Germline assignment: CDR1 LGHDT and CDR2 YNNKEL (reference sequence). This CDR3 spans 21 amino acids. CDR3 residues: CASSQWDKDRGSQYSNQPQHF. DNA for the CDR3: TGTGCCAGCAGCCAATGGGATAAAGACAGGGGGTCCCAGTATAGCAATCAGCCCCAGCATTTT.

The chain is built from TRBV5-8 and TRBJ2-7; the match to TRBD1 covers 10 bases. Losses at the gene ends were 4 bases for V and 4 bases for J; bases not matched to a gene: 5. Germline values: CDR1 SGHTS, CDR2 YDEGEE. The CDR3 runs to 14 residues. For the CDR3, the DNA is TGTGCCAGCAGCCGGACAGGGGGTGGATACGAGCAGTACTTC. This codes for CASSRTGGGYEQYF.

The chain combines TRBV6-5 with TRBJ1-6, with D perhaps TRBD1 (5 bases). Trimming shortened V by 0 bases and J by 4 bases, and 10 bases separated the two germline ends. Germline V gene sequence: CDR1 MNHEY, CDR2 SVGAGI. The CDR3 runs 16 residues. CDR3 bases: TGTGCCAGCAGTTACTCGGGGGGGGGTTATAATTCACCCCTCCACTTT. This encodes CASSYSGGGYNSPLHF.

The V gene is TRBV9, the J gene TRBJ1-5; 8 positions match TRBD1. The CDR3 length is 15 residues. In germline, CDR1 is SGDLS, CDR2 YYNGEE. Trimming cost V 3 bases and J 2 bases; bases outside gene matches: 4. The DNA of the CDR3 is TGTGCCAGCAGCGCGCCACAGGGGGGCAATCAGCCCCAGCATTTT. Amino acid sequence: CASSAPQGGNQPQHF.

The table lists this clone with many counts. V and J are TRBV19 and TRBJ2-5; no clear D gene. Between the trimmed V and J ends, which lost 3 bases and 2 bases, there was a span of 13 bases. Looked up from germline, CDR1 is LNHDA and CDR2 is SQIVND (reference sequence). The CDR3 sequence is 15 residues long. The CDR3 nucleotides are TGTGCCAGTAGTATGTTTGGCTTTTCACAAGAGACCCAGTACTTC. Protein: CASSMFGFSQETQYF.

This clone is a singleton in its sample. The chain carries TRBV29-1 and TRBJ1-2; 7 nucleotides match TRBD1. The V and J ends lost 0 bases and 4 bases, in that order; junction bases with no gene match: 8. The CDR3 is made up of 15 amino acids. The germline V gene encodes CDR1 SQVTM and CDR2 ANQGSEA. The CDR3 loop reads CSVEESGGVAYGYTF. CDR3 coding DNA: TGCAGCGTTGAAGAGTCAGGGGGAGTCGCCTATGGCTACACCTTC.

CDR3 bases: TGTGCCAGCAGCTTAATCGGACAGGACTATGGCTACACCTTC. Its protein product is CASSLIGQDYGYTF. The chain uses TRBV7-3 and TRBJ1-2; 7 bases are a match to TRBD1. Looked up from germline, CDR1 is SGHTA and CDR2 is FQGTGA. Unmatched junction bases numbered 2, after V lost 1 base and J lost 3 bases. The CDR3 runs 14 residues.

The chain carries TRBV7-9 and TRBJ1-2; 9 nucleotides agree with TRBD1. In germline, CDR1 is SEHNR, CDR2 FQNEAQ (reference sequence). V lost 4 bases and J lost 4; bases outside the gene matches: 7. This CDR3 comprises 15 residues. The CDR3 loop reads CASSSPGQGVYGYTF. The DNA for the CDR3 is TGTGCCAGCAGCTCCCCGGGACAGGGCGTCTATGGCTACACCTTC.